This T cell receptor beta chain appears in the sequencing data of a study of cytomegalovirus exposure and HLA in healthy donors. Concerning this clone itself: Its antigen is still unknown.

CDR1 is SGHTA and CDR2 is FQGNSA in the germline V gene. This CDR3 contains 15 residues. The J segment lost 9 bases and the V segment lost 7 bases, leaving 11 bases of the junction unmatched. In the PCR, 60 Vbeta and 13 Jbeta primers were used. Profiled with immunoSEQ multiplex PCR; TCRdb holds only in-frame clones, not every one. This table holds 95,000 to 150,000 clones, roughly 78% found once. Study-level results: When presence/absence was analysed, sequencing depth was taken to be roughly uniform across donors. Follow-up analysis later connected one missense variant in DCLRE1C with trimming of TCR beta V- and J-genes.

The sample taken for sequencing was PBMCs. The TCR originated in a woman between 40 and 50 years old in good health and CMV-seronegative. This chain uses TRBV7-2 with TRBJ2-3, with TRBD2 matching over 12 bases. The chain's CDR3 is CASNFLAGGVGTQYF. CDR3 coding DNA: TGTGCCAGCAACTTCCTAGCGGGAGGGGTAGGAACGCAGTATTTT.